Presented here are 2 T cell receptor beta chains from one specimen sequenced in a study of blood T cells in healthy people across ages. Sample-barcoded 5' priming and a J-beta primer mix drove a second PCR of about 6 to 11 cycles. TCRdb reanalysed the 5' RACE reads using MiXCR and keeps one entry per CDR3 protein. This table has roughly 800,000 distinct CDR3 sequences, roughly 25% appearing once. These data were also filed under a second study, of T cells of mothers and their children.

The sequencing input was blood. These receptor sequences come from a boy aged 5 to 17 in good health.

This chain joins TRBV2 and TRBJ1-4; D is perhaps TRBD1 (6 bases). V was shortened by 6 bases and J by 4 bases, with 12 bases between the two germline ends. The germline CDR1 and CDR2 sequences are SNHLY and FYNNEI. The CDR3 is 14 residues long. This CDR3 reads CASRSPGVNEKLFF. The CDR3 nucleotides are TGTGCCAGCAGAAGTCCAGGGGTTAATGAAAAACTGTTTTTT. The variable domain in full, with the rest retrieved from reference TRBV2 and TRBJ1-4, is EPEVTQTPSHQVTQMGQEVILRCVPISNHLYFYWYRQILGQKVEFLVSFYNNEISEKSEIFDDQFSVERPDGSNFTLKIRSTKLEDSAMYFCASRSPGVNEKLFFGSGTQLSVL.

This chain connects TRBV7-8 to TRBJ2-5; D possibly matches TRBD1 or TRBD2 (5 bases each). The ends were cut back, 5 bases at V and 5 bases at J, with 9 bases in the middle. Germline values: CDR1 SGHVS, CDR2 FQNEAQ. This CDR3 is 12 amino acids long. The CDR3 region is CASSRDGETQYF. DNA for the CDR3: TGTGCCAGCAGCCGGGACGGGGAGACCCAGTACTTC.